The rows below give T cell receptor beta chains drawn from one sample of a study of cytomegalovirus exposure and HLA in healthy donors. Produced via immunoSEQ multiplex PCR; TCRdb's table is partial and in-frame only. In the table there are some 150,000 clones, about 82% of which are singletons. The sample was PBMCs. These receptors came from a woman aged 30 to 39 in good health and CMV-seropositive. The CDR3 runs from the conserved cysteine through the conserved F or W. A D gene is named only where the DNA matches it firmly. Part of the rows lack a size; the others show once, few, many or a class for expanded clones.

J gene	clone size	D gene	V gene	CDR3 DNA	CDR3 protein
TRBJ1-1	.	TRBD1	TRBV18	TGTGCCAGCTCACCATTGTCCCAGGGGGCGCAGATGGGGGGCACTGAAGCTTTCTTT	CASSPLSQGAQMGGTEAFF
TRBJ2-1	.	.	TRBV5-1	TGCGCCAGCAGCTTAGGGGAACCCTACAATGAGCAGTTCTTC	CASSLGEPYNEQFF
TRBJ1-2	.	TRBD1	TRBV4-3	TGCGCCAGCACCCATCTCCGGGACAGGGGGATAGGCTATGGCTACACCTTC	CASTHLRDRGIGYGYTF
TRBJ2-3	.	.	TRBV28	TGTGCCAGCAGTTGGCCAGGGGGCACAGATACGCAGTATTTT	CASSWPGGTDTQYF
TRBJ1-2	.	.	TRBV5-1	TGCGCCAGCAGCTTGGAACGGAGCTATGGCTACACCTTC	CASSLERSYGYTF
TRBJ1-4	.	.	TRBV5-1	TGCGCCAGCCGTGCAACTAATGAAAAACTGTTTTTT	CASRATNEKLFF
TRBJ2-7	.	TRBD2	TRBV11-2	TGTGCCAGCAGAGGGACTAGCGGGGGGGCGGGAGAGCAGTACTTC	CASRGTSGGAGEQYF
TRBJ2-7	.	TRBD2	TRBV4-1	TGCGCCAGCAGCCAAGATTCCCTAGCGGGGTCCTACGAGCAGTACTTC	CASSQDSLAGSYEQYF
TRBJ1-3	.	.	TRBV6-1	TGTGCCAGCAGTGAAAATTTGAGGAGCTCTGGAAACACCATATATTTT	CASSENLRSSGNTIYF
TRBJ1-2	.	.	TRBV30	TGTGCCTGGGCGGGATTTGGCGGGGTAGACTATGGCTACACCTTC	CAWAGFGGVDYGYTF
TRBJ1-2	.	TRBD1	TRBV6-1	TGTGCCAGCAGTTTGATGGACAGGGTGTATGGCTACACCTTC	CASSLMDRVYGYTF
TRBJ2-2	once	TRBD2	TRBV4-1	TGCGCCAGCAGCCAAGTGTTTTACGGGGGGGCGAACACCGGGGAGCTGTTTTTT	CASSQVFYGGANTGELFF
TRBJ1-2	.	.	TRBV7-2	TGTGCCAGCAGCTTAAAGCCGGGGGGCCTCCCTAACTATGGCTACACCTTC	CASSLKPGGLPNYGYTF
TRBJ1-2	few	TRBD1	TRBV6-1	TGTGCCAGCAGTAAGATGGACAGGGGCGTCTCCTTC	CASSKMDRGVSF
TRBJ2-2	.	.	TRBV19	TGTGCCAGTTGCAGCGGGTGGGAACCCGGGGAGCTGTTTTTT	CASCSGWEPGELFF
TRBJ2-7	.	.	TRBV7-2	TGTGCCAGCAGCCCGCAGACTCATTATAGCTCCTACGAGCAGTACTTC	CASSPQTHYSSYEQYF
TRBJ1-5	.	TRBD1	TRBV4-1	TGCGCCAGCAGCCAAGATCTGACAGGGGGCATCAATCAGCCCCAGCATTTT	CASSQDLTGGINQPQHF
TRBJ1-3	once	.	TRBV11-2	TGTGCCAGCAGCAGGAGGGCTGGAAACACCATATATTTT	CASSRRAGNTIYF
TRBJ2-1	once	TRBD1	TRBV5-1	TGCGCCAGCAGCCCGACAGGGGTTGTCGAGCAGTTCTTC	CASSPTGVVEQFF
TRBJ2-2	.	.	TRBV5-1	TGCGCCAGCAGAAAAGGAGAGAACGGGGAGCTGTTTTTT	CASRKGENGELFF
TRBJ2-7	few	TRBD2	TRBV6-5	TGTGCCAGCAGTCGAAAAGCGGGGGGCACCTACGAGCAGTACTTC	CASSRKAGGTYEQYF
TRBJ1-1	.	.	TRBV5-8	TGTGCCAGCAGCCACCTTGGGGGCGCCAACACTGAAGCTTTCTTT	CASSHLGGANTEAFF
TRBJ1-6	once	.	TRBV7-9	TGTGCCAGCAGCCCCGTTTCAGGGAGGTATCCACCCCTCCACTTT	CASSPVSGRYPPLHF
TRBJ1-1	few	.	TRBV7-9	TGTGCCAGCAGCTTATCGGGGAACACTGAAGCTTTCTTT	CASSLSGNTEAFF
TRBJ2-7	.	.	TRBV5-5	TGTGCCAGCAGCCAAGAACTCTACGAGCAGTACTTC	CASSQELYEQYF
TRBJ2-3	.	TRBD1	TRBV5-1	TGCGCCAGCAGCCTTGGACAGGGGGAGAAAGATACGCAGTATTTT	CASSLGQGEKDTQYF
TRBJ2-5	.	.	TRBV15	TGTGCCACCAGCAGAGCCTCAGGGCCCGGGGAGACCCAGTACTTC	CATSRASGPGETQYF
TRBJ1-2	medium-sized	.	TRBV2	TGTGCCAGCTCCCGGGACACTAACTATGGCTACACCTTC	CASSRDTNYGYTF
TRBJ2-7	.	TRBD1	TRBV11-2	TGTGCCAGCCTCCCCGGGACAGGGGTTCTCGAGCAGTACTTC	CASLPGTGVLEQYF
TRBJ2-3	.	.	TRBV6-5	TGTGCCAGCAGTTACTCACAGACCACTTTTACGCAGTATTTT	CASSYSQTTFTQYF
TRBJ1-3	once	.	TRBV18	TGTGCCAGCTCACCACCGAACAGCTCTGGAAACACCATATATTTT	CASSPPNSSGNTIYF
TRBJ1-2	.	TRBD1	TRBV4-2	TGTGCCAGCAGCCAACATCAGAGACAGGGGTATGGCTACACCTTC	CASSQHQRQGYGYTF
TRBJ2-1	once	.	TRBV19	TGTGCCAGTAGTATCCGCAGGGCGTCTTACAATGAGCAGTTCTTC	CASSIRRASYNEQFF
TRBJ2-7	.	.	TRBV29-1	TGCAGCGTCGGGGTCCAGGGGACCGAGCAGTACTTC	CSVGVQGTEQYF
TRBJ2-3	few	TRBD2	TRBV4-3	TGCGCCAGCAGCCATGCGGGGGGGCGAAATACGCAGTATTTT	CASSHAGGRNTQYF
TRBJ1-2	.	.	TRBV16	TGTGCCAGCAGCCAATCACTCGCTAACTATGGCTACACCTTC	CASSQSLANYGYTF
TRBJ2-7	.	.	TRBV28	TGTGCCAGCAGAATCCCAGGGACATCCTACGAGCAGTACTTC	CASRIPGTSYEQYF
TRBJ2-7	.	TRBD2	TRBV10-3	TGTGCCATCAGTGCGGTAGCGGGGGAGCAGTACTTC	CAISAVAGEQYF
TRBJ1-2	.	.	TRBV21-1	TGTGCCAGCAGCCCCCCCCGAGGACAGGTGCCTTCTGGGGGCGGCTACACCTTC	CASSPPRGQVPSGGGYTF
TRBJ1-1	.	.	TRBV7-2	TGTGCCAGCAGCTGGGGGGGTGTAGGAACTGAAGCTTTCTTT	CASSWGGVGTEAFF
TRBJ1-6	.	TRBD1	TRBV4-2	TGTGCCAGCAGCCAAGGTCAGGGGGTATCCTATAATTCACCCCTCCACTTT	CASSQGQGVSYNSPLHF
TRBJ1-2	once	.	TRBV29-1	TGCAGCGTTGGGGCAGGGGATAACTATGGCTACACCTTC	CSVGAGDNYGYTF
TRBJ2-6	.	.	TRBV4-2	TGTGCCAGCAGCCCAACAGCCGTCCTCTCTGGGGCCAACGTCCTGACTTTC	CASSPTAVLSGANVLTF
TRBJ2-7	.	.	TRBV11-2	TGTGCCAGCAGCTTAAGTAGTGACAGGCTATACGAGCAGTACTTC	CASSLSSDRLYEQYF
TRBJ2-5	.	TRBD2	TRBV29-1	TGCAGCGTTACCTGGACTAGCTTAGAGACCCAGTACTTC	CSVTWTSLETQYF
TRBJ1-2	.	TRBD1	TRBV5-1	TGCGCCAGCAGCATAGGAGGGACAGATAACTATGGCTACACCTTC	CASSIGGTDNYGYTF
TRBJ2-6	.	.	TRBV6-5	TGTGCCAGCAGTGAAGACAGGGAGGACGTCCTGACTTTC	CASSEDREDVLTF
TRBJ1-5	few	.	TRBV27	TGTGCCAGCGGGCGGGGGGGGCCCCAGCATTTT	CASGRGGPQHF
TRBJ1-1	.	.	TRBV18	TGTGCCAGCTCATTGAACTTACGGGAATCTGAAGCTTTCTTT	CASSLNLRESEAFF
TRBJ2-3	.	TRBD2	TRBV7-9	TGTGCCAGCAGCTTTACTAGCGGGCGCAGCACAGATACGCAGTATTTT	CASSFTSGRSTDTQYF
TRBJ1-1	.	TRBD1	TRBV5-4	TGTGCCAGCAGCTTGACCGGGACAGGGTACGGTAAGACTGAAGCCTTCTTT	CASSLTGTGYGKTEAFF
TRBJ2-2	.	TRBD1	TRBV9	TGTGCCAGCAGCGAGGACAGGTACGGGAACACCGGGGAGCTGTTTTTT	CASSEDRYGNTGELFF
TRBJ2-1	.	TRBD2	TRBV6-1	TGTGCCAGCTCAATAGCGGGGGGGATTGAGCAGTTCTTC	CASSIAGGIEQFF
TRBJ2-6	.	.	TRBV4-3	TGCGCCAGCAGCCAAGCAGGGAAGGCTGGGGCCAACGTCCTGACTTTC	CASSQAGKAGANVLTF
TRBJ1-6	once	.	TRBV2	TGTGCCAGCAGCGTTAAAGGCGGGGATTCACCCCTCCACTTT	CASSVKGGDSPLHF
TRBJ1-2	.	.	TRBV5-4	TGTGCCAGCAGCTCCAACCCGTTAGGGGCTAATGGCTACACCTTC	CASSSNPLGANGYTF
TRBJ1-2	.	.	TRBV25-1	TGTGCCAGCAGTGAATATAGTAGCGGGGAATACTATGGCTACACCTTC	CASSEYSSGEYYGYTF
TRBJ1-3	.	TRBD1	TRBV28	TGTGCCAGCAGTCCAGGGACAGGGTGGGGAAACACCATATATTTT	CASSPGTGWGNTIYF
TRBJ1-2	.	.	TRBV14	TGTGCCAGCAGCCAAGATGTAAGGGGAGGCTATGGCTACACCTTC	CASSQDVRGGYGYTF
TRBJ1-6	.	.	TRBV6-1	TGTGCCATAAATACAGGGACGTGGTCACCCCTCCACTTT	CAINTGTWSPLHF